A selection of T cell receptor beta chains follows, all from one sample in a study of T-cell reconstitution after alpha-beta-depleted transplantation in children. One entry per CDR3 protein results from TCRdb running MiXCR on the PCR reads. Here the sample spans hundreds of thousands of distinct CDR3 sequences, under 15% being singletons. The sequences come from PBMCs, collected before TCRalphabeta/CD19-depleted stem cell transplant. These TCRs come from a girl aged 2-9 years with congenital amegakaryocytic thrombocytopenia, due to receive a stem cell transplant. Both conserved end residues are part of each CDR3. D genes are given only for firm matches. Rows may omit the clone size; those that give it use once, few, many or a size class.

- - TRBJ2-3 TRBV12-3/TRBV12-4 TGTGCCAGCAATCCGGGGAGTTGGACAGATACGCAGTATTTT CASNPGSWTDTQYF
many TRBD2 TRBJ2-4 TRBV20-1 TGCAGTGCTAGTTTCGCGGGAGAAATCCCCATTCAGTACTTC CSASFAGEIPIQYF
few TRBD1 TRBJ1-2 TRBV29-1 TGCAGCGTTGTGTGGGACAGCTACTATGGCTACACCTTC CSVVWDSYYGYTF
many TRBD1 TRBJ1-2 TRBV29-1 TGCAGCGTCAACAGGGGAGATAACTATGGCTACACCTTC CSVNRGDNYGYTF
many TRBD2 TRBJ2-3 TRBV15 TGTGCCACCAGCCTAGCGGGGTTCACTTCGGATACGCAGTATTTT CATSLAGFTSDTQYF
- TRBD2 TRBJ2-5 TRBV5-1 TGCGCCAGCGGCGGGGGTGACTACCAAGAGACCCAGTACTTC CASGGGDYQETQYF
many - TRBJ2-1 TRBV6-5 TGTGCCAGCAGAACTAGTGGGCATGAGCAGTTCTTC CASRTSGHEQFF
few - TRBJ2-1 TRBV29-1 TGCAGCGTTGAAGATTCCGGTATTGAGCAGTTCTTC CSVEDSGIEQFF
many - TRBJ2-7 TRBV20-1 TGCAGTGCGGCTTCGGGAGCCTACGAGCAGTACTTC CSAASGAYEQYF
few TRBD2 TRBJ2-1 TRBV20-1 TGCAGTGCTAGAGGTCCGGGACTAGCGGGATCTAGCTCCTACAATGAGCAGTTCTTC CSARGPGLAGSSSYNEQFF
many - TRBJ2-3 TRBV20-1 TGCAGTGCTCCCTCTAGCACAGATACGCAGTATTTT CSAPSSTDTQYF
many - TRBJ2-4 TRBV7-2 TGTGCCAGCAGCTTACCGGCGGGACTCCTGGACTTC CASSLPAGLLDF
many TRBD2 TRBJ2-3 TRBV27 TGTGCCAGCAGTTTATTCGCCCAGGGAGGGTTCAATACGCAGTATTTT CASSLFAQGGFNTQYF
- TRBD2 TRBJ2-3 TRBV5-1 TGCGCCAGCAGCTTGGGACTAGCGGACCGGGATACGCAGTATTTT CASSLGLADRDTQYF
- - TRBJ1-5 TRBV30 TGTGCCTGGAGTGTAAAGCTTAATCAGCCCCAGCATTTT CAWSVKLNQPQHF
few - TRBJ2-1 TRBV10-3 TGTGCCATCAGTAGCCCCCGGGGAGGCAATGAGCAGTTCTTC CAISSPRGGNEQFF
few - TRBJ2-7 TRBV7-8 TGTGCCAGCAGCTTAGCTCTGGACAGCTCCTACGAGCAGTACTTC CASSLALDSSYEQYF
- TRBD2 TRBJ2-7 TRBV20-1 TGCAGTGCTACCATTAGCGGGAGGCCTTACGAGCAGTACTTC CSATISGRPYEQYF
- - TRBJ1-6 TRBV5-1 TGCGCCAGCAGCTTCGACGCCGGAGAAGGCTTATCACTCCTCCACTTT CASSFDAGEGLSLLHF
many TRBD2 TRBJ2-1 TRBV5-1 TGCGCCAGCAGCCCGGGACTAGCGGGGGACAATGAGCAGTTCTTC CASSPGLAGDNEQFF
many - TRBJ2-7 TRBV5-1 TGCGCCAGCAGCTTGGGTCGACAGGCCTACGAGCAGTACTTC CASSLGRQAYEQYF
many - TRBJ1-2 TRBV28 TGTGCCAGCAGTTCGTTAGGGCAGAGCTATGGCTACACCTTC CASSSLGQSYGYTF
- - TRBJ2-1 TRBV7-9 TGTGCCAGCAGCTTAGCAGAACATGAGCAGTTCTTC CASSLAEHEQFF
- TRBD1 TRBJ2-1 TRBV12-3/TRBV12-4 TGTGCCAGCAGCCCCAGTTTCTATGGACAGGGGGTAGGAGAGCAGTTCTTC CASSPSFYGQGVGEQFF
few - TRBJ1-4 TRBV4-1 TGCGCCAGCAGCCAAGATTACAGGGCGAAACTGTTTTTT CASSQDYRAKLFF
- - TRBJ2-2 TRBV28 TGTGCCAGCAGTTTTTTTTCAGGGTTAGGAACCGGGGAGCTGTTTTTT CASSFFSGLGTGELFF
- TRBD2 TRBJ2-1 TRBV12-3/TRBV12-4 TGTGCCAGCAGTCCGTCGACTAGCGGGCTATGGGCTGAGCAGTTCTTC CASSPSTSGLWAEQFF
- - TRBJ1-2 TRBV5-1 TGCGCCAGCAGCTTGGAGTGGGTCGGCTATGGCTACACCTTC CASSLEWVGYGYTF
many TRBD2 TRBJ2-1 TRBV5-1 TGCGCCAGCAGCTTGGAACTAGCGGGAGGGCAGTTCTTC CASSLELAGGQFF
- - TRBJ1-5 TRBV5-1 TGCGCCAGCCCGCGGTCAGGCCAGCCCCAGCATTTT CASPRSGQPQHF
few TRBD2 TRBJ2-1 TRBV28 TGTGCCAGCAGTTGGGAGCGGGAGTATTATGAGCAGTTCTTC CASSWEREYYEQFF
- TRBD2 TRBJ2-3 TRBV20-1 TGCAGTGCTAGAGATCTTGGGACTAGCAGGGATACGCAGTATTTT CSARDLGTSRDTQYF
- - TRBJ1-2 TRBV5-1 TGCGCCAGCAGCTTGTCCTTGTTTAATAGAGACCGGGAAAGGGGCTATGGCTACACCTTC CASSLSLFNRDRERGYGYTF
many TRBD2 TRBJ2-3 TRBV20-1 TGCAGTGCTAGAGAAGCGGGAGCCACAGATACGCAGTATTTT CSAREAGATDTQYF
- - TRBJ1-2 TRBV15 TGTGCCACCAGCAGAGACATAGGAGGAGTCGGATGGGGCTACACCTTC CATSRDIGGVGWGYTF
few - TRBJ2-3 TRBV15 TGTGCCACCAGCAGAGTTCGGAACGGGGCTACAGATACGCAGTATTTT CATSRVRNGATDTQYF
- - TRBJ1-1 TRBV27 TGTGCCAGCAAGTCTTCGGGCACTGAAGCTTTCTTT CASKSSGTEAFF
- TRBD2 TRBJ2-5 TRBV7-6 TGTGCCAGCAGCTTATTAGCGGGGGGGTACCAAGAGACCCAGTACTTC CASSLLAGGYQETQYF
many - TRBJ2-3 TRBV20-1 TGCAGTGCTGGGGGCCTCGGGGGAGATACGCAGTATTTT CSAGGLGGDTQYF
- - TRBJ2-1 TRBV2 TGTGCCAGCAGTGAATTGTCAGGCCAGTACAATGAGCAGTTCTTC CASSELSGQYNEQFF
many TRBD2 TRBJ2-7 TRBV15 TGTGCCACCAGCAGAGTCCGGGGACAGGATATTGGGACTAGCGATTACGAGCAGTACTTC CATSRVRGQDIGTSDYEQYF
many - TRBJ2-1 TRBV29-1 TGCAGCGCGGATCTAGGTGAGCAGTTCTTC CSADLGEQFF
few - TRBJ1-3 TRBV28 TGTGCCAGCACCTCACCCCCACCTGGAAACACCATATATTTT CASTSPPPGNTIYF
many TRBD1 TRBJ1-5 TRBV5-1 TGCGCCAGCAGCCCTGGACAGGGGGGCTCGGCCCAGCATTTT CASSPGQGGSAQHF
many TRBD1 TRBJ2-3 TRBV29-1 TGCAGCGTTGTCAGGACAGGGGATACGCAGTATTTT CSVVRTGDTQYF
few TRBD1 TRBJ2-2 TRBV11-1 TGTGCCAGCAGCTTTAACCGGGACAGACGCTCGAACACCGGGGAGCTGTTTTTT CASSFNRDRRSNTGELFF
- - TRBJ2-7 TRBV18 TGTGCCAGCTCAGCTCTACACGAGCAGTACTTC CASSALHEQYF
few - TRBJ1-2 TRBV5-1 TGCGCCAGCAGCCCCCGGGACCGAAATAACTATGGCTACACCTTC CASSPRDRNNYGYTF
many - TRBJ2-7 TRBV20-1 TGCAGTGCTAGCCAGGGTATCCCCTACGAGCAGTACTTC CSASQGIPYEQYF
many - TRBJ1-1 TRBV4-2 TGTGCCAGCAGCCTTATAGGGGTTAATGAAGCTTTCTTT CASSLIGVNEAFF
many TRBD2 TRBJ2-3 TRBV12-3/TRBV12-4 TGTGCCAGCAGTATCACTAGCGGGAGGTTAGAGACAGATACGCAGTATTTT CASSITSGRLETDTQYF
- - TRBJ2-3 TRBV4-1 TGCGCCAGCAGTCCAGGGGCAAAGGATGCAGATACGCAGTATTTT CASSPGAKDADTQYF
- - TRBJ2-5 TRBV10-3 TGTGCCATCAGTCCCCGGGGGTTGGAGATTCAAGAGACCCAGTACTTC CAISPRGLEIQETQYF
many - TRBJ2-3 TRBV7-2 TGTGCCAGCAGCTTAAGTCAAGATACGCAGTATTTT CASSLSQDTQYF
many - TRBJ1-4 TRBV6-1 TGTGCCAGCAGTGATCTAGGGGCTTCAGTAGGCTTAGGAAAACTGTTTTTT CASSDLGASVGLGKLFF
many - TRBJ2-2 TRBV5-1 TGCGCCAGCAGCTTCGAAACCGGGGAGCTGTTTTTT CASSFETGELFF
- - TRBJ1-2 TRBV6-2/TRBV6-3 TGTGCCAGCAGTTATCCCGCCAGCGAGTATGGCTACACCTTC CASSYPASEYGYTF